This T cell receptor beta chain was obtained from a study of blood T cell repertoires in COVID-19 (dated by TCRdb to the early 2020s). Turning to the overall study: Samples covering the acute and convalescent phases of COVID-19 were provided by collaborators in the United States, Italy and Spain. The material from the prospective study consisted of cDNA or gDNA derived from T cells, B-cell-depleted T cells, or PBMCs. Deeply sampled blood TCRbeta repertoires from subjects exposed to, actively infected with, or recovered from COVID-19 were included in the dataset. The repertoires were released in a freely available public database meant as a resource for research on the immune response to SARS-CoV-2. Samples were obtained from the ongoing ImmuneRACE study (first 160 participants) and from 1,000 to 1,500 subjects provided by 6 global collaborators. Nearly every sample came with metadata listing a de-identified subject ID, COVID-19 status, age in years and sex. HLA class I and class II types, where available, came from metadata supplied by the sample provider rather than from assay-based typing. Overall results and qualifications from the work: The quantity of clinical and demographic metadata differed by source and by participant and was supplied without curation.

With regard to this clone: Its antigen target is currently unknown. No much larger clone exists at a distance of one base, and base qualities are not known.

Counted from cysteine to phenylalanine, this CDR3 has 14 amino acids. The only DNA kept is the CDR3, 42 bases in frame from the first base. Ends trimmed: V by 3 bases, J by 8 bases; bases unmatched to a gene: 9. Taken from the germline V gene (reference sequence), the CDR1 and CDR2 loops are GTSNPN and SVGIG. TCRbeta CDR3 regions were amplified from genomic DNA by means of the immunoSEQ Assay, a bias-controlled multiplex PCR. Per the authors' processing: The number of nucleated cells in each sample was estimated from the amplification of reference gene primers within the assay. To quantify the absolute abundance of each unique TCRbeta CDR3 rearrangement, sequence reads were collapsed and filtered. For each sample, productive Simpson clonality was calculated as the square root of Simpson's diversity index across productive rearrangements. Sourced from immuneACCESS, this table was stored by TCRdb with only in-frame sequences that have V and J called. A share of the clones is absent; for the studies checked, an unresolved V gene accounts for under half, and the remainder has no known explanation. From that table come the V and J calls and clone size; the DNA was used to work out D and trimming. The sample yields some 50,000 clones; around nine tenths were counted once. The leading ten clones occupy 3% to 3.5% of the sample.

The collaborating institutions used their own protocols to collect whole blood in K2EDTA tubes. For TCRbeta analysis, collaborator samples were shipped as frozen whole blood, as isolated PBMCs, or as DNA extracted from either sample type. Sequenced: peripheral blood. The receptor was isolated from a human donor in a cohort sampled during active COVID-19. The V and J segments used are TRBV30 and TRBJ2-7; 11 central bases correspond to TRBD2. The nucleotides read TGTGCCTGGAGGACTAGCGGGGCCTCTTCGAAGCAGTACTTC. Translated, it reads CAWRTSGASSKQYF.